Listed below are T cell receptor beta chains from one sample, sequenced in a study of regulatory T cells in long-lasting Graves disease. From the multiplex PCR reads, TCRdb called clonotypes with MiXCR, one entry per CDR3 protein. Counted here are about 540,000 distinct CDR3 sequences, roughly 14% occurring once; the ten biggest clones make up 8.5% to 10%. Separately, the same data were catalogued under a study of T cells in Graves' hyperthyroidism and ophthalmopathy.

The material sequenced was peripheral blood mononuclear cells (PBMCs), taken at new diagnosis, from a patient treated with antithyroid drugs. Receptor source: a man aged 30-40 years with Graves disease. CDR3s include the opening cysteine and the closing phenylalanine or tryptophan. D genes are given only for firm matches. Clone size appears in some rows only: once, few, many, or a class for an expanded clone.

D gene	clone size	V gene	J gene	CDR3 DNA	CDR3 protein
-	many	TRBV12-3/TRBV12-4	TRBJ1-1	TGTGCCAGCAGCCGAAACAGGGTAGGAACTGAAGCTTTCTTT	CASSRNRVGTEAFF
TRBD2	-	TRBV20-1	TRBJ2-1	TGCAGTGCCTCGACTAGCGGGGGCAATGAGCAGTTCTTC	CSASTSGGNEQFF
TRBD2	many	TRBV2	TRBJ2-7	TGTGCCAGCAACTCACGGGCTAGCGGGAGGTACGAGCAGTACTTC	CASNSRASGRYEQYF
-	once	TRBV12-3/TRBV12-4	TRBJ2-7	TGTGCCAGCAGTTGGGGAGGCGGCTACGAGCAGCACTTC	CASSWGGGYEQHF
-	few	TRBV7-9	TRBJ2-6	TGTGCCAGCAGCTTAGGAAGCGGTTCGGGTGGGGCCAACGTCCTGACTTTC	CASSLGSGSGGANVLTF
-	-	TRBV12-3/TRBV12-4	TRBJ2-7	TGTGCCAGCAGTTTATGGTCCGGCTACGAGCAGTACTTC	CASSLWSGYEQYF
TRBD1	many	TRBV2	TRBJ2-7	TGTGCCAGCAGCCGGGACAGAAGCGTCTACGAGCAGTACTTC	CASSRDRSVYEQYF
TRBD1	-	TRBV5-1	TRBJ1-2	TGCGCCAGCAGCTTTGGACAGGGGGCCTATGGCTACACCTTC	CASSFGQGAYGYTF
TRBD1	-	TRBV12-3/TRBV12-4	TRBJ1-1	TGTGCCAGCAGTTTGGACAGGGCCTCTGAAGCTTTCTTT	CASSLDRASEAFF
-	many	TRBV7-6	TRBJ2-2	TGTGCCAGCAGCCCTGTCCGGGGCGGGGTGAACACCGGGGAGCTGTTTTTT	CASSPVRGGVNTGELFF
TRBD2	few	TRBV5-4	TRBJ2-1	TGTGCCAGCAGCTTACTAGCGGGAGGGGGGGCGGTGGATGAGCAGTTCTTC	CASSLLAGGGAVDEQFF
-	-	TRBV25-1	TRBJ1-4	TGTGCCAGCCGCGGGGGGACGGAACTGTTTTTT	CASRGGTELFF
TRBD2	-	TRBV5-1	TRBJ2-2	TGCGCCGGCAGCGCGCTAGCGGAGAACACCGGGGAGCTGTTTTTT	CAGSALAENTGELFF
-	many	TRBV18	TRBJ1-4	TGTGCCAGCTCACCATGGCACCCAGGGAATGAAAAACTGTTTTTT	CASSPWHPGNEKLFF
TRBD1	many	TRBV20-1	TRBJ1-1	TGCAGTGCTAGAGGAAGCGACAGGGTCACTGAAGCTTTCTTT	CSARGSDRVTEAFF
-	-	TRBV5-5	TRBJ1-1	TGTGCCAGCAGCTTGCCAGGGCTCGCTGAAGCTTTCTTT	CASSLPGLAEAFF
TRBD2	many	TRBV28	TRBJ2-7	TGTGCCAGCATGGATATCGGGACTAGCGGGAGGGCAACGGTCTACGAGCAGTACTTC	CASMDIGTSGRATVYEQYF
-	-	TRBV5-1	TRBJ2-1	TGCGCCAGCAGCTTGGAAAGCGGCGGATTCTCCTACAATGAGCAGTTCTTC	CASSLESGGFSYNEQFF
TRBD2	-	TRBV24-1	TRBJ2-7	TGTGCCACCAGTCGCGGGGCTAGCGGAACCTACGAGCAGTACTTC	CATSRGASGTYEQYF
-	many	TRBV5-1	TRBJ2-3	TGCGCCAGCAGCTCGCCTCCGGGCACAGATACGCAGTATTTT	CASSSPPGTDTQYF
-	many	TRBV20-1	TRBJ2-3	TGCAGTGCTATTTCCCCGCCAGATACGCAGTATTTT	CSAISPPDTQYF
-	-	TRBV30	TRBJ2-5	TGTGCCTGGAGTGAGGCAGGGCCCGAAGAGACCCAGTACTTC	CAWSEAGPEETQYF
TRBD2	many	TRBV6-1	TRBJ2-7	TGTGCCAGCAGTCACGGGACTAGCGGGAGGTACGAGCAGTACTTC	CASSHGTSGRYEQYF
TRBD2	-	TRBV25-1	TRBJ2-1	TGTGCCAGCAGTGCCCTGGGACTAGCGGGCGCGGATGAGCAGTTCTTC	CASSALGLAGADEQFF
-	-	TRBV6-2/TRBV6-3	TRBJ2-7	TGTGCCAGCAAGTCGGCTGATTCCTACGAGCAGTACTTC	CASKSADSYEQYF
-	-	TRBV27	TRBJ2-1	TGTGCCAGCAGTTTATCGGCAGGTTGGGACTTTTCTGGCAATGAGCAGTTCTTC	CASSLSAGWDFSGNEQFF
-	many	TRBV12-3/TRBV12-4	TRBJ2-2	TGTGCCATCCAGACCTGGGGGGCGGGAACCGGGGAGCTGTTTTTT	CAIQTWGAGTGELFF
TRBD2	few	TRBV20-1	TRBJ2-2	TGCAGTGCCGGGACTAGCGGGACGAACACCGGGGAGCTGTTTTTT	CSAGTSGTNTGELFF
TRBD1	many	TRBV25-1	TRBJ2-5	TGTGCCAGCAGTGAATCCCACAGGGGGCGAGAGACCCAGTACTTC	CASSESHRGRETQYF
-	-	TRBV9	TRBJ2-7	TGTGCCAGCAGCCCTTCGGACTACCGAATCTCCTACGAGCAGTACTTC	CASSPSDYRISYEQYF
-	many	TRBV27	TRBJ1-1	TGTGCCAGCAGTCTCTCCGTCCCGGCGAACACTGAAGCTTTCTTT	CASSLSVPANTEAFF
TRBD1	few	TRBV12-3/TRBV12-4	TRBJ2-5	TGTGCCAGCAGGGGGACAGGGGGGATTGGGACCCAGTACTTC	CASRGTGGIGTQYF
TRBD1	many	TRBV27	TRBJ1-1	TGTGCCAGCCAATCCGACAGGGCTGAAGCTTTCTTT	CASQSDRAEAFF
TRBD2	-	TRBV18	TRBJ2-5	TGTGCCAGCTCACTGCCGACCGGGAGGGCCGGGGAGACCCAGTACTTC	CASSLPTGRAGETQYF
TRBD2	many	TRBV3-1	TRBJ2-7	TGTGCCAGCAGCCAAACCCTCAGGACTAGCGGGTTCTCCTACGAGCAGTACTTC	CASSQTLRTSGFSYEQYF
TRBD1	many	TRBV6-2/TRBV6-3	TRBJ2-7	TGTGCCAGCAGTCGGGACAGGGGCTACGAGCAGTACTTC	CASSRDRGYEQYF
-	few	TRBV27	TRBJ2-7	TGTGCCAGCAGTCCTCGAGGCCAGGTCCCCTCCTACGAGCAGTACTTC	CASSPRGQVPSYEQYF
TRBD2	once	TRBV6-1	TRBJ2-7	TGTGCCAGCAGACTGGCGGCTAGCGGATTACGCGAGCAGTACTTC	CASRLAASGLREQYF
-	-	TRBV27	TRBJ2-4	TGTGCCAGCAGTATGAGGTGGGCCAAAAACATTCAGTACTTC	CASSMRWAKNIQYF
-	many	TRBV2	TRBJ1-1	TGTGCCAGCAGTGGAGGACTGTTCGCTGAAGCTTTCTTT	CASSGGLFAEAFF
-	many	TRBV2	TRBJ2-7	TGTGCCAGCAGCAAGACAGAAGACTACGAGCAGTACTTC	CASSKTEDYEQYF
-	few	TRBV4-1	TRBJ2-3	TGCGCCAGCAGCCAAGTCCGGCTAGCGAGGGATACGCAGTATTTT	CASSQVRLARDTQYF
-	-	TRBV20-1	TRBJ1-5	TGCAGTGCTAGAGGAGGAGCTACGGGCAATCAGCCCCAGCATTTT	CSARGGATGNQPQHF
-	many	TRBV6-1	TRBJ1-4	TGTGCCAGCAGGGGCAACAGGGATGCTGAAAAACTGTTTTTT	CASRGNRDAEKLFF
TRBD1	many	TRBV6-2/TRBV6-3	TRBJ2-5	TGTGCCAGCAGTGTAAATGGACAGGAAGAGACCCAGTACTTC	CASSVNGQEETQYF
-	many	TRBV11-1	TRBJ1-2	TGTGCCAGCAGCCCGGCGGGTTATGGCTACACCTTC	CASSPAGYGYTF
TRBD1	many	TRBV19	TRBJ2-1	TGTGCCAGTAGTATAGATGTGGTTGAACAGGGGGCTTACAATGAGCAGTTCTTC	CASSIDVVEQGAYNEQFF
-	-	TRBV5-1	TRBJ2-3	TGCGCCAGCAGCCGACAACTTGAGGGGGATACGCAGTATTTT	CASSRQLEGDTQYF
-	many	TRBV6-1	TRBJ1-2	TGTGCCAGCAGTGAAGGGGCAGGCCAGCGCTATGGCTACACCTTC	CASSEGAGQRYGYTF
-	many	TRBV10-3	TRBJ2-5	TGTGCCATCAGTGAGTCGACTCGAGGGATTCAAGAGACCCAGTACTTC	CAISESTRGIQETQYF
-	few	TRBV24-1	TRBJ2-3	TGTGCCACCAGTGTGGGGTCCTTGGATACGCAGTATTTT	CATSVGSLDTQYF
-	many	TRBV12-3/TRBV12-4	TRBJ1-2	TGTGCCAGCAGCACGAGACCCACACACTATGGCTACACCTTC	CASSTRPTHYGYTF
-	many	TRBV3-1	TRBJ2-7	TGTGCCAGCAGCTACGGGCGGGACTCCTACGAGCAGTACTTC	CASSYGRDSYEQYF
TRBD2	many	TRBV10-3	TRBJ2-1	TGTGCCACGACACTAGCGGGAGATTTCTACAATGAGCAGTTCTTC	CATTLAGDFYNEQFF
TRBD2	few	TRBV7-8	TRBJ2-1	TGTGCCAGCAGCTTAGCTTTAATCGGTAGCGGGAGAGGGGAGCAGTTCTTC	CASSLALIGSGRGEQFF
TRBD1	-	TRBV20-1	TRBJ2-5	TGCAGTGCTAGTTACCAGGGGGCCGAAGAGACCCAGTACTTC	CSASYQGAEETQYF
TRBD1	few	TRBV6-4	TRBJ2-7	TGTGCCAGCAGTGACGTCGCAGGGGGAGACGAGCAGTACTTC	CASSDVAGGDEQYF